Sequencing of this T cell receptor (beta chain) was carried out in a study of long-term antiretroviral therapy in people with HIV. Study observations and caveats: Post-ART samples showed increased diversity that remained below transplant donor control levels. Clonotypes expanded prior to ART showed repertoire dominance at all sampled time points.

Researchers report immunoSEQ v3.0 was run at survey level. The sequencing target was roughly 35,000-50,000 T-cell genomes per sample. Assay: immunoSEQ multiplex PCR; the TCRdb copy retains only in-frame clones and omits some. The sample records 25,000 to 35,000 clones, approximately 89% being singletons. As for this clone: The target antigen is unknown.

The CDR3 totals 20 residues. Germline V gene data show CDR1 as SGHVS and CDR2 as FQNEAQ. Trimming took off 5 bases at V and 0 bases at J, with 28 bases between the two ends. The material sequenced was unsorted PBMCs, taken 3.1 years after starting antiretroviral therapy. The TCR sequence derives from a man between 18 and 35 years old with HIV. The chain combines TRBV7-8 with TRBJ1-1; D may be TRBD1 (6 bases). Written as DNA, the CDR3 is TGTGCCAGCAGCCCAGGACAGCAAGATATGCTATCTTACATGAACACTGAAGCTTTCTTT. It yields the protein CASSPGQQDMLSYMNTEAFF.